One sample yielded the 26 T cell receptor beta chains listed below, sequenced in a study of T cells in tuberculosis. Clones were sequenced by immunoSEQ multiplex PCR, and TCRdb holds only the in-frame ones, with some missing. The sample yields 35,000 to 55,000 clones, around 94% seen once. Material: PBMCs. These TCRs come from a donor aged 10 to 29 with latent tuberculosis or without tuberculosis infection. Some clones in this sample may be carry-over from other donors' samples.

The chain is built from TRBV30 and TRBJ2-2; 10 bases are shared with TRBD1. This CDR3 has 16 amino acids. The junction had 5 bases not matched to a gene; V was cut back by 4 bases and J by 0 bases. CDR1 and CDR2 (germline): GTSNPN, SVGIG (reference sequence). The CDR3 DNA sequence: TGTGCCTGGAATTCGGGACAGGGGTCGAACACCGGGGAGCTGTTTTTT. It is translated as CAWNSGQGSNTGELFF.

DNA of the CDR3: TGTGCCAGCAGCTTCGAACCGAACGGGGATACGCAGTATTTT. It yields the protein CASSFEPNGDTQYF. The rearrangement uses TRBV7-3 and TRBJ2-3; D ambiguous. The CDR3 is made up of 14 amino acids. Trimming pared 3 bases from V and 6 bases from J, leaving 13 bases between. Germline V gene sequence: CDR1 SGHTA, CDR2 FQGTGA.

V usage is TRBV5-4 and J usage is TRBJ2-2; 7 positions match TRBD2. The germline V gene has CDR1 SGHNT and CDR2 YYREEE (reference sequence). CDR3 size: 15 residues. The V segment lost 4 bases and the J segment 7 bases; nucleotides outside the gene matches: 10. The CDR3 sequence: CASSRGGPWNGELFF. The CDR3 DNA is TGTGCCAGCAGCAGGGGAGGGCCTTGGAACGGGGAGCTGTTTTTT.

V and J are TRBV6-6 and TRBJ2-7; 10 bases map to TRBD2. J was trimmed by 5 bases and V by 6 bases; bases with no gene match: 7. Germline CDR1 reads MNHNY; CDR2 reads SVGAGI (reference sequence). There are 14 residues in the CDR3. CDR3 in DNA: TGTGCCAGCAGCCAACTAGCGGGAATCAACGAGCAGTACTTC. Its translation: CASSQLAGINEQYF.

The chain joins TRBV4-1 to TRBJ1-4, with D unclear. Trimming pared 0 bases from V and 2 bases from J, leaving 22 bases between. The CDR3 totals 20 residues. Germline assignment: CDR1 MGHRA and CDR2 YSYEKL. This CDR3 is CASSQEGRRLPITTNEKLFF. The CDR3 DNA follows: TGCGCCAGCAGCCAAGAGGGCAGGCGCTTACCGATAACCACTAATGAAAAACTGTTTTTT.

The chain's CDR3 is CAWSAEGEQYF. Written as DNA, the CDR3 is TGTGCCTGGAGTGCTGAGGGCGAGCAGTACTTC. The V gene is TRBV30, the J gene TRBJ2-7, with D possibly TRBD2 on 5 matching bases. Germline V gives CDR1 GTSNPN, CDR2 SVGIG (reference sequence). The CDR3 totals 11 residues. V was trimmed by 1 base and J by 6 bases, leaving 7 bases between them.

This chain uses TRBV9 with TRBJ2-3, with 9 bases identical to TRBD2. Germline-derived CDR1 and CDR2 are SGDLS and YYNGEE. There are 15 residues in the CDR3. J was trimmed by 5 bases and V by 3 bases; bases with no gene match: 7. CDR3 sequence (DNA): TGTGCCAGCAGCGCGCTAGCGGGGACTGGAGATACGCAGTATTTT. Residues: CASSALAGTGDTQYF. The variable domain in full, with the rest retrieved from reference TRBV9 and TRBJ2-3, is DSGVTQTPKHLITATGQRVTLRCSPRSGDLSVYWYQQSLDQGLQFLIQYYNGEERAKGNILERFSAQQFPDLHSELNLSSLELGDSALYFCASSALAGTGDTQYFGPGTRLTVL.

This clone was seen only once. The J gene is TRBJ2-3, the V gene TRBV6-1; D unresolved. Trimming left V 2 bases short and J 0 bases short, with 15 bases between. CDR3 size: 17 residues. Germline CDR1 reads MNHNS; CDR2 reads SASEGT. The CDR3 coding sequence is TGTGCCAGCAGTGAAATGGTCCAGGTTACTAGCACAGATACGCAGTATTTT. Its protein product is CASSEMVQVTSTDTQYF.

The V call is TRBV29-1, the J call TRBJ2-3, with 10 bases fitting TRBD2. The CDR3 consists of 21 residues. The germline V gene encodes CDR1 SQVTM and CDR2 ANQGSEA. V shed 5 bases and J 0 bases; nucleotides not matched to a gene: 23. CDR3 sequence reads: CSVQVWVAGGLGSSSTDTQYF. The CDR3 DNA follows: TGCAGCGTTCAGGTCTGGGTAGCGGGAGGCCTGGGAAGCTCTAGCACAGATACGCAGTATTTT.

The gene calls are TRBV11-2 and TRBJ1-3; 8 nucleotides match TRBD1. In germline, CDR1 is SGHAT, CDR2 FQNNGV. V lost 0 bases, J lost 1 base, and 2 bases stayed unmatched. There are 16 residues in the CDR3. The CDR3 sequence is CASSLERTGSGNTIYF. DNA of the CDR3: TGTGCCAGCAGCTTAGAACGGACAGGGTCTGGAAACACCATATATTTT.

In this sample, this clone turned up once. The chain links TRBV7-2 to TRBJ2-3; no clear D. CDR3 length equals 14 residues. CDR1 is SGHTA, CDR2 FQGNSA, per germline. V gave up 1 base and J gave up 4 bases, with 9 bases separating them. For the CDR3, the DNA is TGTGCCAGCAGCTTAGGGAGTTGGGCAGATACGCAGTATTTT. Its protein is CASSLGSWADTQYF.

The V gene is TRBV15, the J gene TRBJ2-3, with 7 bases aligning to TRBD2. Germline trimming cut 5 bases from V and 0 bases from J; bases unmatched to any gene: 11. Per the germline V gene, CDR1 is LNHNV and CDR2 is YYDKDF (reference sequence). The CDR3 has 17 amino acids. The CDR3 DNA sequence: TGTGCCACCAGCCCTAGACCACTAGCGCTGAGCACAGATACGCAGTATTTT. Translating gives CATSPRPLALSTDTQYF.

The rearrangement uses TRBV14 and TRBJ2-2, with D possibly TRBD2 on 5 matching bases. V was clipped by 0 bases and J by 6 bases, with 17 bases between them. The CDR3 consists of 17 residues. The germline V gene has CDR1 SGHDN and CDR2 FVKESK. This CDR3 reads CASSQDRPRVRPGELFF. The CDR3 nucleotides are TGTGCCAGCAGCCAAGATCGGCCGAGGGTCCGTCCCGGGGAGCTGTTTTTT.

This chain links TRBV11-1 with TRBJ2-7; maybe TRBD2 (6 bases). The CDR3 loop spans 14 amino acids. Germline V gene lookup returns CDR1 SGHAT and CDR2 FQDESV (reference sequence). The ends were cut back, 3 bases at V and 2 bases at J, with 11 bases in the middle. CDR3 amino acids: CASSFGLTTYEQYF. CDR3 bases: TGTGCCAGCAGCTTTGGACTAACTACCTACGAGCAGTACTTC.

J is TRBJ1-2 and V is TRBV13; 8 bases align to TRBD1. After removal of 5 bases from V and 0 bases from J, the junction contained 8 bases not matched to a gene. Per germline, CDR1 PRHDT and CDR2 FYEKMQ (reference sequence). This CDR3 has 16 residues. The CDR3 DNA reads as TGTGCCAGCAGCGGACAGGGATCGTTAGCTAACTATGGCTACACCTTC. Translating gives CASSGQGSLANYGYTF.

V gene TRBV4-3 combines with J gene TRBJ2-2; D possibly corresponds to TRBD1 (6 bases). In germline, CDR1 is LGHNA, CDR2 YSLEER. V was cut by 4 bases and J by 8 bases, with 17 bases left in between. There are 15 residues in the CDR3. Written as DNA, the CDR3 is TGCGCCAGCAGCCTTAACCCAACAGGGATGGGGGAGCTGTTTTTT. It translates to CASSLNPTGMGELFF.

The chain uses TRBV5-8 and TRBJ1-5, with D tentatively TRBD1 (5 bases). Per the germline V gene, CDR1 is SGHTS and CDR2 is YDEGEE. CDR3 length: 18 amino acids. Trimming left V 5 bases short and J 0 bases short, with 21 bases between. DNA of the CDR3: TGTGCCAGCAGGATGGGGGGGTTCCCGTTTCATAGCAATCAGCCCCAGCATTTT. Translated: CASRMGGFPFHSNQPQHF.

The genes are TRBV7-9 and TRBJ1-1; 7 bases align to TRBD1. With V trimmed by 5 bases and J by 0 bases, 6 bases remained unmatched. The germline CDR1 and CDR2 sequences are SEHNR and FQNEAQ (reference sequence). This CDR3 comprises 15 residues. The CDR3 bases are TGTGCCAGCAGCCTCGGGACAGTTATGAACACTGAAGCTTTCTTT. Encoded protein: CASSLGTVMNTEAFF.

The CDR3 loop is CSVGGTSSYNEQFF. Written as DNA, the CDR3 is TGCAGCGTTGGGGGGACTAGCTCCTACAATGAGCAGTTCTTC. The chain couples TRBV29-1 to TRBJ2-1, with 8 bases fitting TRBD2. J gave up 0 bases and V 4 bases, and 2 bases lay outside the gene matches. The CDR3 extends over 14 amino acids. CDR1 SQVTM and CDR2 ANQGSEA come from the germline V gene.

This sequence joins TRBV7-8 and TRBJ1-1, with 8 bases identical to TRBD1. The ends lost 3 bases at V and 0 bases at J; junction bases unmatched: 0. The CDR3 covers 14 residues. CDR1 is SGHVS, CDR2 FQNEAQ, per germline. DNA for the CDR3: TGTGCCAGCAGCTTGGACAGGGTGAACACTGAAGCTTTCTTT. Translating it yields CASSLDRVNTEAFF.

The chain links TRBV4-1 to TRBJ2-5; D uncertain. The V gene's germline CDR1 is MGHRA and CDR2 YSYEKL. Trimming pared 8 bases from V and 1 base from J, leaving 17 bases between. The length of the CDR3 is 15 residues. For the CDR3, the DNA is TGCGCCAGCTCTGGTCAATCGGGTCCCCAAGAGACCCAGTACTTC. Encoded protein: CASSGQSGPQETQYF.

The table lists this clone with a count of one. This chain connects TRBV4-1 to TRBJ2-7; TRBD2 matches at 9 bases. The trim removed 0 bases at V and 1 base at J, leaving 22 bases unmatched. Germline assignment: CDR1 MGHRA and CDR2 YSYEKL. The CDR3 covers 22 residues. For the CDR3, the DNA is TGCGCCAGCAGCCAAGAAAGAAATAGCGGGAGAGACAACCCGGGATTTTCCTACGAGCAGTACTTC. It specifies CASSQERNSGRDNPGFSYEQYF.

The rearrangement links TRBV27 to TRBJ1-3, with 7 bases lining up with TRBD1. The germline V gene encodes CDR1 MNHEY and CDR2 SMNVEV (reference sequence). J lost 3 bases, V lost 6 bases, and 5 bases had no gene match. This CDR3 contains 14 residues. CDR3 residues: CASRSGGGGNTIYF. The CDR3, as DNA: TGTGCCAGCAGATCAGGGGGAGGTGGAAACACCATATATTTT.

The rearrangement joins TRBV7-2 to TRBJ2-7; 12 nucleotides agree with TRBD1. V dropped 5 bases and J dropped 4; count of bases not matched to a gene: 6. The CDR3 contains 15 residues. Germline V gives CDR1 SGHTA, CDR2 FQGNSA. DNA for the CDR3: TGTGCCAGCAGCCGCGGGACAGGGGGCTTGTACGAGCAGTACTTC. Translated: CASSRGTGGLYEQYF.

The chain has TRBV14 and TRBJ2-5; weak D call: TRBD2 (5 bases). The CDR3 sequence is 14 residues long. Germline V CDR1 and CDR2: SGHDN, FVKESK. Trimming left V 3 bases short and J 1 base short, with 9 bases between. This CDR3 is CASSHRDIQETQYF. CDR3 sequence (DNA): TGTGCCAGCAGCCACCGGGATATCCAAGAGACCCAGTACTTC.

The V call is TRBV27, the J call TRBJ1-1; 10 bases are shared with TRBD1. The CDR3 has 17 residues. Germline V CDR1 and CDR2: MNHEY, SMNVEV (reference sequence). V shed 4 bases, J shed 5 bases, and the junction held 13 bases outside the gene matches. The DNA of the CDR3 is TGTGCCAGCAGTTCGAGACAGGGGGCTTTCGATTTGACTGAAGCTTTCTTT. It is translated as CASSSRQGAFDLTEAFF.